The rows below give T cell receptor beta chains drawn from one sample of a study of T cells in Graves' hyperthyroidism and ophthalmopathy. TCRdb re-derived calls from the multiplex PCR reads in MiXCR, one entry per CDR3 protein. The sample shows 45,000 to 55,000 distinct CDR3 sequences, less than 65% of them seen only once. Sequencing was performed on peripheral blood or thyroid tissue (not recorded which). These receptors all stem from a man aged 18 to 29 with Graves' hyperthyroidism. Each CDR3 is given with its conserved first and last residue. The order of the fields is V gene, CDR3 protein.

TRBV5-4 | CASSLLAGAGTDTQYF
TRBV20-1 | CSATPGANTIYF
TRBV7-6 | CASSFTGGETQYF
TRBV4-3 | CASSQVAATTGELFF
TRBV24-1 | CATSAGTEAFF
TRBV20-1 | CSARDRGETQYF
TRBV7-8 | CASSPRTGGGNTGELFF
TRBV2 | CASSRGLGGYEQYF
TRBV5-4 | CASSLGRDNTGELFF
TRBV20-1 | CSASWQGNYGYTF
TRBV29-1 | CSVEEGQSYGYTF
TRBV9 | CASSVTSGSAGELFF
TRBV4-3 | CASSQGPRGNPNYGYTF
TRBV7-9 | CAGDRGRENTEAFF
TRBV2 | CASSKAGLAGRANVLTF
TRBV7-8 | CASSLSPIYGYTF
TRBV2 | CASTWTGGDSPLHF
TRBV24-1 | CATSDFGGNQPQHF
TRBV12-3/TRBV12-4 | CASRVGQGTEAFF
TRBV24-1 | CATSDRQAWGYGYTF
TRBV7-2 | CASSLRQGARALF
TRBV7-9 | CASTFWPGLSSYEQYF
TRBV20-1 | CSAAGTGGQETQYF
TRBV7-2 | CASSFDLQETQYF
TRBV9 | CASSDPTSVRETQYF
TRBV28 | CASSRQEPPYNTGGLFF
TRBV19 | CASSMVTGNGNQPQHF
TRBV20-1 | CSAPTEGSDLNTEAFF
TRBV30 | CAWSVHTVDGYTF
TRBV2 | CASRADSGQGGTSATDTQYF
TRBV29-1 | CSVETGGNYGYTF
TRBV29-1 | CSVLRPGTGKTYEQYF
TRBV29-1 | CSVETGQGVEQYF
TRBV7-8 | CASSLGGGASYEQYF
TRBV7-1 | CASSSPGQGSNYGYTF
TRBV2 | CASSAFSGGSYNSPLHF
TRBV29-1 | CSVRGGGTSGSSEQYF
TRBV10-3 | CANGQGGRSEQYF
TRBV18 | CASSTSLFQETQYF
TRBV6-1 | CASRPATQGRLQPQHF
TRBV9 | CASSVVGGSRWGYTF
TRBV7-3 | CASSSRQGGEQYF
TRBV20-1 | CSARGGLAGFYEQYF
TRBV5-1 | CASSPGSTYTGETQYF
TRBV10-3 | CAISGQQETQYF
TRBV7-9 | CAATPDRAGFFF
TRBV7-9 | CASSLASTVGSGYTF
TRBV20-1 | CSAVRGQRETQYF
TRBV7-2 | CASSLTGTAKTSSYNSPLHF
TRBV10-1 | CASSRDRSYGYTF
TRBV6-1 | CASSPRTRDTQYF
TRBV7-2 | CASRTGNQPQHF
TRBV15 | CATSREQGTYEQYF
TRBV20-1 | CSVLKGSGANVLTF
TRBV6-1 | CASSESRVQETQYF
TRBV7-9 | CASQQGAGNTEAFF
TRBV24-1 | CATRGVNEQFF
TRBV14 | CASSHANTGELFF
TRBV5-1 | CASSFATGQGSGHTF
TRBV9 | CASSVGGRGYTF